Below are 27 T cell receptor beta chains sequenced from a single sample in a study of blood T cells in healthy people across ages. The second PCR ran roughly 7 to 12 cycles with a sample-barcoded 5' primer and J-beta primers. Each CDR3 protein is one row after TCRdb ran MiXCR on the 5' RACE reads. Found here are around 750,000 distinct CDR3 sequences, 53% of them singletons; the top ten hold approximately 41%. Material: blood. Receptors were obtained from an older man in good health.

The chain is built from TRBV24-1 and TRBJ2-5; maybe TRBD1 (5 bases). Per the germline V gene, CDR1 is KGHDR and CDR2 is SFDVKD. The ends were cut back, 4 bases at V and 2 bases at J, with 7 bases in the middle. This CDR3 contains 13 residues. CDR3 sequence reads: CATSETEQETQYF. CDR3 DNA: TGTGCCACCAGTGAGACAGAGCAAGAGACCCAGTACTTC.

This chain's CDR3 is CASNSWPSAQPQHF. The CDR3 coding sequence is TGTGCCAGCAACTCTTGGCCTTCCGCGCAGCCCCAGCATTTT. The chain combines TRBV5-5 with TRBJ1-5; no firm D call. The CDR3 spans 14 residues. From germline, CDR1 is SGHKS and CDR2 YYEKEE (reference sequence). Trimming took off 6 bases at V and 7 bases at J, with 17 bases between the two ends.

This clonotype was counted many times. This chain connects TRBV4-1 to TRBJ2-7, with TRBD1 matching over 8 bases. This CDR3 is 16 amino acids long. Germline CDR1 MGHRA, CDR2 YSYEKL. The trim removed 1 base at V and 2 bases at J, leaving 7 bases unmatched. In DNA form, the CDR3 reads TGCGCCAGCAGCCAAGGGGCGGACAGGGTAACCTACGAGCAGTACTTC. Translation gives CASSQGADRVTYEQYF.

CDR3 sequence (DNA): TGCGCCAGCAGTATCGAGACTAGCGGGAGTGTAGATACGCAGTATTTT. Translation gives CASSIETSGSVDTQYF. This chain connects TRBV5-1 to TRBJ2-3; 12 bases fit TRBD2. Germline V CDR1 and CDR2: SGHRS, YFSETQ. The CDR3 has 16 amino acids. Trimming cost V 5 bases and J 5 bases; bases outside gene matches: 9.

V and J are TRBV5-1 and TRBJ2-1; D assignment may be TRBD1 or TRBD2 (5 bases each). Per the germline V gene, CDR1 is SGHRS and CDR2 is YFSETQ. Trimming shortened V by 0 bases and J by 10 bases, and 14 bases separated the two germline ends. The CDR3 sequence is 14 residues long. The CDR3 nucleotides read TGCGCCAGCAGCTTGGCCTCCCCTGGGGGAGAGCAGTTCTTC. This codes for CASSLASPGGEQFF.

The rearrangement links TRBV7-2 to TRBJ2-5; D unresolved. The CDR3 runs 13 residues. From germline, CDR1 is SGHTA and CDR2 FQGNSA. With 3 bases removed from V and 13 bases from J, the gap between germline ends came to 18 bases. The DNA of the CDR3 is TGTGCCAGCAGCTTGGCCTCCTCCTACGAGCGGTACTTC. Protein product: CASSLASSYERYF.

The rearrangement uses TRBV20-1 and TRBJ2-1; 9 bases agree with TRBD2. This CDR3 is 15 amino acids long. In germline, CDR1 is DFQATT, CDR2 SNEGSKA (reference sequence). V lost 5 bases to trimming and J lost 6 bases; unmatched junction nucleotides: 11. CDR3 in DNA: TGCAGTGCTGCGGGGCGGCTAGCGGGAATCAATGAGCAGTTCTTC. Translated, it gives CSAAGRLAGINEQFF.

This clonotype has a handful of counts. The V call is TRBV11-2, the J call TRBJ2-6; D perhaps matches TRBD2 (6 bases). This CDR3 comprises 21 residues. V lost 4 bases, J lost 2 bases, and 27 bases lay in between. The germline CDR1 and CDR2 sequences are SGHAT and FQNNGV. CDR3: CASSSPRRISGGVTGANVLTF. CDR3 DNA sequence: TGTGCCAGCAGCTCCCCGAGGCGGATAAGCGGAGGGGTTACTGGGGCCAACGTCCTGACTTTC.

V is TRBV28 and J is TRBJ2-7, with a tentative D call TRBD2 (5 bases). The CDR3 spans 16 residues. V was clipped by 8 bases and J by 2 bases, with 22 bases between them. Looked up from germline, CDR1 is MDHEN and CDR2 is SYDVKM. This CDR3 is CASPPPGNRVTYEQYF. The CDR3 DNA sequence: TGTGCCAGCCCCCCACCCGGGAACAGAGTAACCTACGAGCAGTACTTC.

This CDR3 is CASSGDRNEQFF. As DNA, the CDR3 is TGTGCCAGCTCAGGCGACCGTAATGAGCAGTTCTTC. This chain joins TRBV18 and TRBJ2-1; no firm D call. Germline CDR1 and CDR2: KGHSH and LQKENI. V was pared by 5 bases and J by 7 bases, with 9 bases between. CDR3 length: 12 residues.

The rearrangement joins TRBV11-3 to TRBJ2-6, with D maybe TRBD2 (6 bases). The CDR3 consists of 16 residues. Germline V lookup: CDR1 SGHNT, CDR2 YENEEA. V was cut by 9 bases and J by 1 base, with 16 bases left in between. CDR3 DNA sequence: TGTGCCAGTAGCGGCCCGTTGGGATCTGGGGCCAACGTCCTGACTTTC. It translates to CASSGPLGSGANVLTF.

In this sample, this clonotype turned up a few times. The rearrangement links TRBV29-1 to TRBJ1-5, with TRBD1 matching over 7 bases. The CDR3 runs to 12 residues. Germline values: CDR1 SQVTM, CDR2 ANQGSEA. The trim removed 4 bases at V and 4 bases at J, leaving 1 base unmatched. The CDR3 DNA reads TGCAGCGTTGTACAGGGGAATCAGCCCCAGCATTTT. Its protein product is CSVVQGNQPQHF.

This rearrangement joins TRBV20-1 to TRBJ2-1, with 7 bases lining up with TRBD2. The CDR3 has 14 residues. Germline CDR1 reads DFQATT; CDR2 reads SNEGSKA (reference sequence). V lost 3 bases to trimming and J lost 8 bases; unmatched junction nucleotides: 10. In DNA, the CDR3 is TGCAGTGCTAGGGGGGGGAGTAAGAGCGATGAGCAGTTCTTC. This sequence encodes CSARGGSKSDEQFF.

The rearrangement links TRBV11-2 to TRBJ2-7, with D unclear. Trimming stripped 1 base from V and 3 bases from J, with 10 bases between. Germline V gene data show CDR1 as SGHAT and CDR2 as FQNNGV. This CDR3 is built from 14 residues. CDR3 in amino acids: CASSLASGGYEQYF. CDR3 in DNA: TGTGCCAGCAGCTTAGCATCAGGCGGCTACGAGCAGTACTTC.

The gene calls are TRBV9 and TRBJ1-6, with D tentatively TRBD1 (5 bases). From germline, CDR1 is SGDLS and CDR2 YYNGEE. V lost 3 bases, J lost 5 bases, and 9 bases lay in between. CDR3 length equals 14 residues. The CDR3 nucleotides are TGTGCCAGCAGCGGGCAGGGCAATAATTCACCCCTCCACTTT. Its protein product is CASSGQGNNSPLHF.

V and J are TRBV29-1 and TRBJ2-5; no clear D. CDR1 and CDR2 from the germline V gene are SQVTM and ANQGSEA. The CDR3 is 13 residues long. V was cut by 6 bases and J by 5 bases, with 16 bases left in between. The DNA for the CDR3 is TGCAGCGTCCTAACTGGGTTCCCGGAGACCCAGTACTTC. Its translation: CSVLTGFPETQYF.

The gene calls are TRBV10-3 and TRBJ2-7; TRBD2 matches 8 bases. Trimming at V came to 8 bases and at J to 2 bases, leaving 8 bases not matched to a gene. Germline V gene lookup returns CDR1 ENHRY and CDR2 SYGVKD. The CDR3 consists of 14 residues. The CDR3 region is CAIREGGQTYEQYF. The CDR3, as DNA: TGTGCCATCCGGGAGGGGGGACAAACCTACGAGCAGTACTTC.

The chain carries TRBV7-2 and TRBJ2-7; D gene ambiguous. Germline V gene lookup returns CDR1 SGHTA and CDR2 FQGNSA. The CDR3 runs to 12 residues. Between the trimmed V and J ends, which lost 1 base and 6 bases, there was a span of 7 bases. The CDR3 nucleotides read TGTGCCAGCAGCTTAGTTGGTTTCGAGCAGTACTTC. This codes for CASSLVGFEQYF.

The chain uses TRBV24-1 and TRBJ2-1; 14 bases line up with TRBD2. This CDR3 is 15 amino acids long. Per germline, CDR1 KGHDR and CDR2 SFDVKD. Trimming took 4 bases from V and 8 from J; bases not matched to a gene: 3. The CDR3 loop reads CATSDWGLAGDEQFF. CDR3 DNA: TGTGCCACCAGTGACTGGGGACTAGCGGGGGATGAGCAGTTCTTC.

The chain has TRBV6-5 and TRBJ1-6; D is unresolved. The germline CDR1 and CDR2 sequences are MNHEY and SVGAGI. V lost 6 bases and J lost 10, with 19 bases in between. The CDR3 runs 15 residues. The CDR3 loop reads CASRPETRSGSPLHF. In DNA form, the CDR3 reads TGTGCCAGCAGACCAGAGACCCGGTCGGGATCACCCCTCCACTTT.

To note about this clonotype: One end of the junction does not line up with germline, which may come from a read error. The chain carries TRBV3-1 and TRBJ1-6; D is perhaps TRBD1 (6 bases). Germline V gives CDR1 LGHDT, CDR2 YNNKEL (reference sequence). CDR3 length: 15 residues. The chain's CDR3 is CASSPSGGDNSPPHF. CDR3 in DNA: TGTGCCAGCAGCCCCAGCGGAGGGGACAATTCACCCCCCCACTTT.

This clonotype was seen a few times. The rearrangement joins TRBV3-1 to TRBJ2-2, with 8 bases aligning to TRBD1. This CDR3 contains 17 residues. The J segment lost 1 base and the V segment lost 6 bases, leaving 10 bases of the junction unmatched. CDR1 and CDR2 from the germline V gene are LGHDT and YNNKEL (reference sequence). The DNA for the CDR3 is TGTGCCAGCAGTCCAACGGTGGGGACAGGGAACACCGGGGAGCTGTTTTTT. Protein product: CASSPTVGTGNTGELFF.

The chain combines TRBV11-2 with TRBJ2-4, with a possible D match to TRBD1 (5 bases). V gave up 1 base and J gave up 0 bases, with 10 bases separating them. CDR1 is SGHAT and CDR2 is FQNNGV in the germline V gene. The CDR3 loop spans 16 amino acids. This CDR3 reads CASSLAAGLAKNIQYF. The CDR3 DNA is TGTGCCAGCAGCTTAGCTGCAGGGCTAGCCAAAAACATTCAGTACTTC.

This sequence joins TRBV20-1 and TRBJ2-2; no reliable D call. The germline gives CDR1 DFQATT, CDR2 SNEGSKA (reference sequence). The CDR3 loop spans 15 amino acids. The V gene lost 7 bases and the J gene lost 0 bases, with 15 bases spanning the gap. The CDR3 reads CSVGVAATNTGELFF. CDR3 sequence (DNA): TGCAGTGTTGGGGTCGCAGCCACGAACACCGGGGAGCTGTTTTTT.

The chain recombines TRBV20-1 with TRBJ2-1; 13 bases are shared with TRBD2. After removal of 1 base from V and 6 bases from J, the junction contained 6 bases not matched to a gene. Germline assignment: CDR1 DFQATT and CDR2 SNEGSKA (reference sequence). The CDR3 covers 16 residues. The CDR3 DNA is TGCAGTGCTAGAGCCCAGACTAGCGGGAGGATCAATGAGCAGTTCTTC. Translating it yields CSARAQTSGRINEQFF.

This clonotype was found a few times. The CDR3 nucleotides are TGCAGCGTTGAAGATCGCGGCGGGAAGTCCTACGAGCAGTACTTC. Translated, it gives CSVEDRGGKSYEQYF. This chain joins TRBV29-1 and TRBJ2-7, with a possible D match to TRBD2 (6 bases). The V and J ends lost 0 bases and 1 base respectively, with 13 bases between them. The CDR3 covers 15 residues. The germline CDR1 and CDR2 sequences are SQVTM and ANQGSEA.

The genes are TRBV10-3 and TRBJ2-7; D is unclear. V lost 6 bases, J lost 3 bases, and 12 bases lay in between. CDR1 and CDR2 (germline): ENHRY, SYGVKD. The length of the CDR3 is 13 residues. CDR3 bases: TGTGCCATCAGCGAGGAACCAGGCTACGAGCAGTACTTC. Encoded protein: CAISEEPGYEQYF.